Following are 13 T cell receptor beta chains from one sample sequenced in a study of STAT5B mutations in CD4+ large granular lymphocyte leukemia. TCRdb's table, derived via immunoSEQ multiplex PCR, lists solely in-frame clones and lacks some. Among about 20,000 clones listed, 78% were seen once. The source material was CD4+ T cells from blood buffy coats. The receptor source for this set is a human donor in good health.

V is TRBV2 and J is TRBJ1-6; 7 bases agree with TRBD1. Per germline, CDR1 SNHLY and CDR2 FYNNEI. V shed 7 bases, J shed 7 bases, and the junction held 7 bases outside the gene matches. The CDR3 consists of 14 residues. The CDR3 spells CASIRQGENSPLHF. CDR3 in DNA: TGTGCCAGCATCCGACAGGGTGAAAATTCACCCCTCCACTTT.

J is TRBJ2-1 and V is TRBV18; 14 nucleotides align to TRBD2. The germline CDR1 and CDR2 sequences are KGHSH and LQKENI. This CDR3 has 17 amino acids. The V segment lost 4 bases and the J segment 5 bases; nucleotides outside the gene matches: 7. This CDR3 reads CASSRLAGGLGNNEQFF. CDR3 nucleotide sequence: TGTGCCAGCTCACGACTAGCGGGGGGGCTAGGTAACAATGAGCAGTTCTTC.

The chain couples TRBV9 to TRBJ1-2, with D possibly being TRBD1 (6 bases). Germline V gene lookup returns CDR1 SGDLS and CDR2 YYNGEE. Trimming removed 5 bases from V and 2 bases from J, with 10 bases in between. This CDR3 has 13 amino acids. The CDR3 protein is CASRNRENYGYTF. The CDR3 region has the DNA TGTGCCAGCAGAAACAGGGAGAACTATGGCTACACCTTC.

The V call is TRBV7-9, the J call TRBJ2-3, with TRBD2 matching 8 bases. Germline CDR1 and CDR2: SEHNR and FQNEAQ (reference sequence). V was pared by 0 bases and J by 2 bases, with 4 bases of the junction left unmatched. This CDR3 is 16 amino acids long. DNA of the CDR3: TGTGCCAGCAGCTTAGCAGCTAGCGGGCACACAGATACGCAGTATTTT. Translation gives CASSLAASGHTDTQYF.

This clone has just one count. This CDR3 reads CASSSGHTGYNEQFF. CDR3 bases: TGTGCCAGCAGCTCAGGACATACCGGCTACAATGAGCAGTTCTTC. V usage is TRBV7-2 and J usage is TRBJ2-1; perhaps TRBD1 as D (5 bases). The V and J ends lost 4 bases and 3 bases respectively, with 13 bases between them. From germline, CDR1 is SGHTA and CDR2 FQGNSA. The length of the CDR3 is 15 residues.

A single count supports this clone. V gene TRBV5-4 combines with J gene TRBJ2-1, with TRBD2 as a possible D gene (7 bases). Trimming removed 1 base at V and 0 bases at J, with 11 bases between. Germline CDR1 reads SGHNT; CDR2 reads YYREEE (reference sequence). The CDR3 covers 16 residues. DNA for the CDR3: TGTGCCAGCAGCTTGAGGGGGGGGATCTCCTACAATGAGCAGTTCTTC. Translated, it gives CASSLRGGISYNEQFF.

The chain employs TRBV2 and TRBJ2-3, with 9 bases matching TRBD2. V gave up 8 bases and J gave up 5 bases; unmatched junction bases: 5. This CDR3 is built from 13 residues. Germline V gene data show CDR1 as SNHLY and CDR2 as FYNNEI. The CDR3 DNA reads TGTGCCAGCGCGGCTAGCGGGGTAGATACGCAGTATTTT. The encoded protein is CASAASGVDTQYF.

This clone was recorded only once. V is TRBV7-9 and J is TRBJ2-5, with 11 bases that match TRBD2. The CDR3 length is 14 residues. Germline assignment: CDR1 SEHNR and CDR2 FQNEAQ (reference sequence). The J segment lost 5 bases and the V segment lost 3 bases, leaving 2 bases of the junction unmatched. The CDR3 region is CASSLTSGAETQYF. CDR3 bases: TGTGCCAGCAGCTTGACTAGCGGGGCGGAGACCCAGTACTTC. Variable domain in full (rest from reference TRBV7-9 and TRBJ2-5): DTGVSQNPRHKITKRGQNVTFRCDPISEHNRLYWYRQTLGQGPEFLTYFQNEAQLEKSRLLSDRFSAERPKGSFSTLEIQRTEQGDSAMYLCASSLTSGAETQYFGPGTRLLVL.

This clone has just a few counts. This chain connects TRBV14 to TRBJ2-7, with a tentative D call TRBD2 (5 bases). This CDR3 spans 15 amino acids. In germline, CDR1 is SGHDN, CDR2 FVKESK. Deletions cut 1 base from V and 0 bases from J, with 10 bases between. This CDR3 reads CASSQGLRASYEQYF. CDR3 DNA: TGTGCCAGCAGCCAAGGCCTGAGGGCCTCCTACGAGCAGTACTTC. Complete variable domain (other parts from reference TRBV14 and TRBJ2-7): EAGVTQFPSHSVIEKGQTVTLRCDPISGHDNLYWYRRVMGKEIKFLLHFVKESKQDESGMPNNRFLAERTGGTYSTLKVQPAELEDSGVYFCASSQGLRASYEQYFGPGTRLTVT.

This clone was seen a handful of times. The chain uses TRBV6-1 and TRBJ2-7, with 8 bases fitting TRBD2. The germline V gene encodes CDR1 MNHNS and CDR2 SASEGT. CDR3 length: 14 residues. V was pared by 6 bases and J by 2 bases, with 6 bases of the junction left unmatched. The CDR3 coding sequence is TGTGCCAGCAGGGGAACTAGCGGAGCCTACGAGCAGTACTTC. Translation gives CASRGTSGAYEQYF.

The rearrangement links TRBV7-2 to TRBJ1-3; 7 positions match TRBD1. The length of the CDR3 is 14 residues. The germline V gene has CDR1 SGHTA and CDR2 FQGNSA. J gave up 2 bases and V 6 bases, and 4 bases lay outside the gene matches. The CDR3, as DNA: TGTGCCAGCAGTTTCACAGGGGCTGGAAACACCATATATTTT. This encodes CASSFTGAGNTIYF.

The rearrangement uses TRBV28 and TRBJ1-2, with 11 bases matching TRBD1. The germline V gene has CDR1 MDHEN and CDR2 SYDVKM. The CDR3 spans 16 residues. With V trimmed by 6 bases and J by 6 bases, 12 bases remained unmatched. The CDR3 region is CASSDPGGQGAHGYTF. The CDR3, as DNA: TGTGCCAGCAGCGACCCGGGCGGACAGGGGGCGCATGGCTACACCTTC.

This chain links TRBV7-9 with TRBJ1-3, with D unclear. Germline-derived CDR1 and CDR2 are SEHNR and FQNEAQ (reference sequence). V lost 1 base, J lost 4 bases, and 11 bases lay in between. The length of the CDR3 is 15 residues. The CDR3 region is CASSLVSGYGNTIYF. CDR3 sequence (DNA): TGTGCCAGCAGCTTAGTTTCGGGGTACGGAAACACCATATATTTT.